The entry below gives a single TCR beta chain sequence along with its context. Its specificity is not known. This entry comes from a study of shared clonotypes between healthy human individuals. Study-level points and caveats: Deeper or shallower sequencing was expected to change how clonotypes are shared among donors.

There were only Caucasian adults among the donors, and all lived in Nashville, Tennessee. The unsorted samples had around 86 million PBMCs used for genomic DNA. Deletions cut 1 base from V and 6 bases from J, with 15 bases between. The germline V gene has CDR1 SGHAT and CDR2 FQNNGV. The CDR3 spans 15 residues. Authors' methods: Filtering differed for immunoSEQ, which gave only junction sequences without quality scores. Clones were sequenced by immunoSEQ multiplex PCR, and TCRdb holds only the in-frame ones, with some missing. The V and J calls and clone size come from that table; D and trimming were worked out from the DNA. The data hold roughly 490,000 clones, with 60% to 85% observed a single time.

The sequence derives from a woman in her thirties or forties in good health. Some clones in this sample may be carry-over from other donors' samples. Material for sequencing was PBMCs. V gene TRBV11-2 combines with J gene TRBJ1-1; D is undetermined. CDR3 sequence reads: CASSLAGQVKSEAFF. The DNA of the CDR3 is TGTGCCAGCAGCTTAGCGGGCCAAGTGAAGTCTGAAGCTTTCTTT.